The entry that follows covers one TCR beta chain sequence. The sample belongs to a study of shared clonotypes between healthy human individuals. The CDR3 contains 14 residues. The V and J ends lost 1 base and 4 bases respectively, with 10 bases between them. Germline V lookup: CDR1 SGHAT, CDR2 FQDESV (reference sequence). Sequencing used immunoSEQ multiplex PCR; TCRdb keeps in-frame clones, though not all of them. The sample includes 2.3 million or so clones, over 90% of them seen just once. The chain combines TRBV11-1 with TRBJ1-1, with unresolved D. This receptor was taken from a young man in good health. Some clones in this sample may be carry-over from other donors' samples. The sequenced sample consisted of naive CD4+ T cells from PBMCs. Noted subset: CD45RA+ positively selected. This CDR3 reads CASSLVPSGTEAFF. The CDR3 coding sequence is TGTGCCAGCAGCTTAGTACCATCGGGCACTGAAGCTTTCTTT.